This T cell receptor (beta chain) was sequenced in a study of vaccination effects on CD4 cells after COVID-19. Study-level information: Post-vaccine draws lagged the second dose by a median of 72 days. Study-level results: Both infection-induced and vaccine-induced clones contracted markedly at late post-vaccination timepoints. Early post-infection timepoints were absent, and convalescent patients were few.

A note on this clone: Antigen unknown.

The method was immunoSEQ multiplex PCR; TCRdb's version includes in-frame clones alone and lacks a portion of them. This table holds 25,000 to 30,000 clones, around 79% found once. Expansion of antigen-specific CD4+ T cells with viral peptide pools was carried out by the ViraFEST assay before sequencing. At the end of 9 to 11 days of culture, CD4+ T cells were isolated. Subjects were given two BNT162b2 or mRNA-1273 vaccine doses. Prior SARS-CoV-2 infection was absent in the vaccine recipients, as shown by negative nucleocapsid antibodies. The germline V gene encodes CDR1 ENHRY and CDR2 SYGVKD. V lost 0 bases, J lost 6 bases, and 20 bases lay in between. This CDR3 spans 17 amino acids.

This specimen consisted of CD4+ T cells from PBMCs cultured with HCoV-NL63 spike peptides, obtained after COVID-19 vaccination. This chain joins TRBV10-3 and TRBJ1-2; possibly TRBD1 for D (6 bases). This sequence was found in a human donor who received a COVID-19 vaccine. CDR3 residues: CAISESGGRGVLDGYTF. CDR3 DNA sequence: TGTGCCATCAGTGAGTCGGGGGGCAGGGGCGTGCTGGATGGCTACACCTTC.